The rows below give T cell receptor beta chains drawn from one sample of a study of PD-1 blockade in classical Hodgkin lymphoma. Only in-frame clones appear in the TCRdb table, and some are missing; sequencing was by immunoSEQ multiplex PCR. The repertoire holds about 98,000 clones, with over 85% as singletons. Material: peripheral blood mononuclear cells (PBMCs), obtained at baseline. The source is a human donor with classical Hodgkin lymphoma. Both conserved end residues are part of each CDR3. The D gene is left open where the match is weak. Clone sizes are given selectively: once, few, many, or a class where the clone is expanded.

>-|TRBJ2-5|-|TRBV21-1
TGTGCCAGCAGCAACGGGGGCCGTAGAGGAGAGACCCAGTACTTC
CASSNGGRRGETQYF
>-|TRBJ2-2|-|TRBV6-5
TGTGCCAGCGGCGTCGCGCCGAACACCGGGGAGCTGTTTTTT
CASGVAPNTGELFF
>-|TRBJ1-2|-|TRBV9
TGTGCCAGCTCGAGGGGAAACTATGGCTACACCTTC
CASSRGNYGYTF
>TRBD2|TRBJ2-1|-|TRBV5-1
TGCGCCAGCAGCTCTTTGACTAGCTTAGATAGAAATGAGCAGTTCTTC
CASSSLTSLDRNEQFF
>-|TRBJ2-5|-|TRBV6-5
TGTGCCAGCAGTTACTCTAGGGCGAGCGGGACCCAGTACTTC
CASSYSRASGTQYF
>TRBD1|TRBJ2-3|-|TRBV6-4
TGTGCCAGCTCGGGGACAGGGGTAACAGATACGCAGTATTTT
CASSGTGVTDTQYF
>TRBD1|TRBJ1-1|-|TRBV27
TGTGCCAGCAGTGTGCGGACAGGGGTCATCACTGAAGCTTTCTTT
CASSVRTGVITEAFF
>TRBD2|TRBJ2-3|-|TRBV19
TGTGCCAGTAGTGACCTCAGCGGGAGGAGGTCAGATACGCAGTATTTT
CASSDLSGRRSDTQYF
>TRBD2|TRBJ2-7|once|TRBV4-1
TGCGCCAGCAGCAATCTAGCGGGACCTTCCTACGAGCAGTACTTC
CASSNLAGPSYEQYF
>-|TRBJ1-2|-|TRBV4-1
TGCGCCAGCAGCCAAAGGTCGGGATATGGCTACACCTTC
CASSQRSGYGYTF
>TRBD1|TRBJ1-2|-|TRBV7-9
TGTGCCAGCAGCTTAGTCCGGGACAGGGACTATGGCTACACCTTC
CASSLVRDRDYGYTF
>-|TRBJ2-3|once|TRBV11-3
TGTGCCAGCAGCTTTTTCTCCGGCGCAGATACGCAGTATTTT
CASSFFSGADTQYF
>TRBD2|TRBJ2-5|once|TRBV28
TGTGCCAGCAGTTTGGGGACTAGCGGGACCGGAGAGACCCAGTACTTC
CASSLGTSGTGETQYF
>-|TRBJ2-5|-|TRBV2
TGTGCCAGTCCGGCGGCGGAGACCCAGTACTTC
CASPAAETQYF
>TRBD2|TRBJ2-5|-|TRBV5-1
TGCGCCAGCAGCTTGGTGACAGCGGGGGAGACCCAGTACTTC
CASSLVTAGETQYF
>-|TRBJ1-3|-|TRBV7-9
TGTGCCAGCAGCTTAGCGTGGGAATCTGGAAACACCATATATTTT
CASSLAWESGNTIYF
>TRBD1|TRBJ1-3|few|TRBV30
TGTGCCTGGGATCGACAGGGAGGAGACACCATATATTTT
CAWDRQGGDTIYF
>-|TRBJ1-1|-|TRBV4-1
TGCGCCAGCAGCGATCGAGCCGCAATGAACACTGAAGCTTTCTTT
CASSDRAAMNTEAFF
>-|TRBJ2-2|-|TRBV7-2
TGTGCCAGCAGCTTAGGGGTAGGGGAGCTGTTTTTT
CASSLGVGELFF
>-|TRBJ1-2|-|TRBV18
TGTGCCAGCTCATCCCTTGGTGGGCGGAATGTTAATCGAGCTAACTATGGCTACACCTTC
CASSSLGGRNVNRANYGYTF
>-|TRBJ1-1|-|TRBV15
TGTGCCACCAGCAGAGGTCCGGCAGGATCGAACACTGAAGCTTTCTTT
CATSRGPAGSNTEAFF
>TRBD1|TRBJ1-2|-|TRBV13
TGTGCCAGCAGACCTACCGACGACAGGGACTATGGCTACACCTTC
CASRPTDDRDYGYTF
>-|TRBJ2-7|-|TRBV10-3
TGTGCCATCAGGGGGGCGGGACCCCGAGACGAGCAGTACTTC
CAIRGAGPRDEQYF
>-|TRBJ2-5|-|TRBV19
TGTGCCAGTAGTATCACGGTACAAGAGACCCAGTACTTC
CASSITVQETQYF
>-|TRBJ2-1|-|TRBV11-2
TGTGCCAGCAGTTCTCCACTAAGTGGGAATGAGCAGTTCTTC
CASSSPLSGNEQFF
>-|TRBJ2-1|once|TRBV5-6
TGTGCCAGCAGCTTGGGGAGGGATTCATACAATGAGCAGTTCTTC
CASSLGRDSYNEQFF
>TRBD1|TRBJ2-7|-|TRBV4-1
TGCGCCAGCAGCCGGGACAGGGGACCCTACGAGCAGTACTTC
CASSRDRGPYEQYF
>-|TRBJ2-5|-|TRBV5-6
TGTGCCAGCAGCTTTCCTCGGGAGACCCAGTACTTC
CASSFPRETQYF
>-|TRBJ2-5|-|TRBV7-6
TGTGCCAGCGTCTCATCGGCCATCCGTTCCGAGACCCAGTACTTC
CASVSSAIRSETQYF
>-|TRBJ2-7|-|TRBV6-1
TGTGCCAGCAGTGTCTCCGTACAGGGTAGTGACTCCTACGAGCAGTACTTC
CASSVSVQGSDSYEQYF